The 5 T cell receptor beta chains below were found in one sample sequenced in a study of cytomegalovirus exposure and HLA in healthy donors (TCRdb year 2017). Library prep was done by the immunoSEQ multiplex PCR assay. For the multiplex PCR, a mixture combining 60 forward primers for TCR Vbeta segments and 13 reverse primers for TCR Jbeta segments was used. TCRdb holds this immuneACCESS table with in-frame rearrangements only. Some clones are missing; in checked studies, unresolved V genes explain under half, and the rest has no known cause. Counted in this sample were around 200,000 clones; about 81% of them appeared once. Under 0.9% of the sample goes to the ten largest clones. The specimen sequenced was PBMCs. The receptor set was obtained from a woman aged 18-29 years in good health and CMV-seronegative.

The chain carries TRBV7-9 and TRBJ1-2; D is perhaps TRBD1 (5 bases). The CDR3 length is 14 residues. Per the germline V gene, CDR1 is SEHNR and CDR2 is FQNEAQ (reference sequence). V lost 1 base to trimming and J lost 8 bases, with 14 bases between them. Written as DNA, the CDR3 is TGTGCCAGCAGCTTAGGCGACAGAAGGGAAGGCTACACCTTC. Protein: CASSLGDRREGYTF.

This chain uses TRBV7-9 with TRBJ2-5, with 8 bases that match TRBD1. With V trimmed by 5 bases and J by 5 bases, 10 bases remained unmatched. The CDR3 is 15 residues long. CDR1 is SEHNR, CDR2 FQNEAQ, per germline (reference sequence). Here the CDR3 DNA reads TGTGCCAGCAGCCCCCAGGGGGCCGTTGCTGAGACCCAGTACTTC. Translated: CASSPQGAVAETQYF.

The V and J genes are TRBV7-9 and TRBJ2-6, with 12 bases that match TRBD1. The CDR3 contains 17 residues. V lost 5 bases, J lost 1 base, and 3 bases stayed unmatched. Germline V CDR1 and CDR2: SEHNR, FQNEAQ (reference sequence). The CDR3 sequence is CASSPGQGASGANVLTF. The CDR3 DNA reads TGTGCCAGCAGCCCGGGACAGGGGGCGTCTGGGGCCAACGTCCTGACTTTC.

The V call is TRBV5-6, the J call TRBJ2-1; TRBD1 aligns across 7 bases. J gave up 6 bases and V 3 bases, and 6 bases lay outside the gene matches. The CDR3 sequence is 14 residues long. Germline lookup yields CDR1 SGHDT and CDR2 YYEEEE. The CDR3 DNA reads TGTGCCAGCAGCTCCCTGGGACAGTTCAATGAGCAGTTCTTC. Protein: CASSSLGQFNEQFF. Full variable domain (remainder filled in from reference TRBV5-6 and TRBJ2-1): DAGVTQSPTHLIKTRGQQVTLRCSPKSGHDTVSWYQQALGQGPQFIFQYYEEEERQRGNFPDRFSGHQFPNYSSELNVNALLLGDSALYLCASSSLGQFNEQFFGPGTRLTVL.

The chain employs TRBV11-2 and TRBJ2-3, with D uncertain. The length of the CDR3 is 13 residues. Germline V gene sequence: CDR1 SGHAT, CDR2 FQNNGV. Trimming pared 1 base from V and 3 bases from J, leaving 5 bases between. CDR3 protein: CASSLALTDTQYF. The CDR3 DNA reads as TGTGCCAGCAGCTTAGCTTTGACAGATACGCAGTATTTT.